The clone carrying this T cell receptor (beta chain) was recorded only once. Its antigen is undetermined. The Oncomine TCR Beta short-read assay sequenced DNA from cultured CD4+ T cells. TCRdb used MiXCR to reprocess the PCR reads, holding one entry per CDR3 protein. The profile shows roughly 3,800 distinct CDR3 sequences, under 30% of them singletons. The data belong to a study of vaccination and CD4 T cells after COVID-19. Background on the study: Two Hispanic individuals were among six male and four female convalescent patients. The authors used overlapping spike peptides from SARS-CoV-2, HCoV-NL63, HCoV-OC43 and HCoV-229E to stimulate cells.

The CDR3 has 16 residues. CDR1 and CDR2 from the germline V gene are MDHEN and SYDVKM. The V and J ends lost 6 bases and 1 base respectively, with 16 bases between them. Study-level points and caveats: The appearance of a median approximately 90% of reactive clones in convalescent patients occurred only post-vaccination.

Regarding treatment: roughly 10-day PBMC culture with coronavirus spike peptide pools or control peptides (ViraFEST assay). Harvesting of the unexposed donor's CD4+ T cells predated the COVID-19 pandemic (2011-2018). With SARS-CoV-2 S/N and four cold-coronavirus spikes, unexposed-donor CD4+ T cells were probed, cells permitting. Sample: CD4+ T cells from blood, cultured in vitro. The chain employs TRBV28 and TRBJ2-1, with D tentatively TRBD1 (5 bases). The receptor comes from a human donor in good health. The CDR3 region has the DNA TGTGCCAGCAGAGCTACTCAGGGTTTATCCTACAATGAGCAGTTCTTC. Translating it yields CASRATQGLSYNEQFF.